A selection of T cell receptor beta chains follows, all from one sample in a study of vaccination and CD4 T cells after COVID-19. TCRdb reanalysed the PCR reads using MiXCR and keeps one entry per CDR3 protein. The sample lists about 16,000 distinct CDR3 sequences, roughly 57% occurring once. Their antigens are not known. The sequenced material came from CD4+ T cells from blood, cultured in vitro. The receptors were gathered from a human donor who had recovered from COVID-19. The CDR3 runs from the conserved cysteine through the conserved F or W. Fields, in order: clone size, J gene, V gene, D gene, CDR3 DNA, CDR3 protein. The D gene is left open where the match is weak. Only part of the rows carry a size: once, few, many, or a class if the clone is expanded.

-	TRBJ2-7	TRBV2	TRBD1	TGTGCCAGCAGTGAAAGCAGGGGGCTGAACGAGCAGTACTTC	CASSESRGLNEQYF
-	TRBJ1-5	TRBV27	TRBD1	TGTGCCCCCAGGGGGAGCTCATCCCAACATCAGCCCCAGCATTTT	CAPRGSSSQHQPQHF
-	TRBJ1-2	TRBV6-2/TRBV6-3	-	TGTGCCAGCAAAACAGCAACCTATGGCTACACCTTC	CASKTATYGYTF
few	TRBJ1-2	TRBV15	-	TGTGCCACCAGCAGAGCGGGTGAGGTTCTCTATGGCTACACCTTC	CATSRAGEVLYGYTF
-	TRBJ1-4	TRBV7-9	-	TGTGCCAGCAGCCCCCGGTTGGCAGGGGATGAAAAACTGTTTTTT	CASSPRLAGDEKLFF
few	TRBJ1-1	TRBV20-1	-	TGCAGTGCTAGAGGAGGGAACACTGAAGCTTTCTTT	CSARGGNTEAFF
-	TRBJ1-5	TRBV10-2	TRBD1	TGCGCCAGCAGTTACCAGGGGGATCAGCCCCAGCATTTT	CASSYQGDQPQHF
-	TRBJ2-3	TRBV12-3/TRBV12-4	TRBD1	TGTGCCAGCAGTTTGTACAGGGGAGGCACAGATACGCAGTATTTT	CASSLYRGGTDTQYF
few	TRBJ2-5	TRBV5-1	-	TGCGCCAGCACGGGGGACCAAGAGACCCAGTACTTC	CASTGDQETQYF
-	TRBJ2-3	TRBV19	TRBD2	TGTGCCAGTAGTATCCGGCCTAGCGGGAGTGGGGATACGCAGTATTTT	CASSIRPSGSGDTQYF
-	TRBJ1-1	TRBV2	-	TGTGCCAGCAGTTTAGAGGTAGGAGGCACTGAAGCTTTCTTT	CASSLEVGGTEAFF
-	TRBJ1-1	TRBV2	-	TGTGCCAGCAGTGTGTCCTCTTCAAACACTGAAGCTTTCTTT	CASSVSSSNTEAFF
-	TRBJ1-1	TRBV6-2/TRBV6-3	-	TGTGCCACCTGGGAGACCATGAACACTGAAGCTTTCTTT	CATWETMNTEAFF
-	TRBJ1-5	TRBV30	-	TGTGCCTGGGGACACTATAGCAATCAGCCCCAGCATTTT	CAWGHYSNQPQHF
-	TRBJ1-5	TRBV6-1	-	TGTGCCAGCAGCTCTGCAGGAGGATCCAATCAGCCCCAGCATTTT	CASSSAGGSNQPQHF
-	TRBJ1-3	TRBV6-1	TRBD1	TGTGCCAGCAGTAGACAGGGCATCCTATGGGGAAACACCATATATTTT	CASSRQGILWGNTIYF
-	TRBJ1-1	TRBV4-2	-	TGTGCCAGCAGCCAAGTGAACAAGAACACTGAAGCTTTCTTT	CASSQVNKNTEAFF
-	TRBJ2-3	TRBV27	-	TGTGCCAGCAGTTTATCGGACCCCACAGATACGCAGTATTTT	CASSLSDPTDTQYF
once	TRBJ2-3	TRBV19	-	TGTGCCAGTAGTCTGACAGGACCTGGGACAGATACGCAGTATTTT	CASSLTGPGTDTQYF
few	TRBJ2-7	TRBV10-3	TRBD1	TGTGCCATCAGTGAGGGGACAGGGGGTAGCTACGAGCAGTACTTC	CAISEGTGGSYEQYF
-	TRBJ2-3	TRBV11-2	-	TGTGCCAGCAGCTTAGCAGGCGGAGATACGCAGTATTTT	CASSLAGGDTQYF
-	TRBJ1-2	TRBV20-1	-	TGCAGTGCTCCATCCGGGGCCACGGGTGGTAGTGGCTACACCTTC	CSAPSGATGGSGYTF
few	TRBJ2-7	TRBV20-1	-	TGCAGTGCTAGAGCGGGATGGGGTTCCGAGCAGTACTTC	CSARAGWGSEQYF
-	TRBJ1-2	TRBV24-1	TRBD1	TGTGCCACCAGTACTGGGACAGGGCGGGACTATGGCTACACCTTC	CATSTGTGRDYGYTF
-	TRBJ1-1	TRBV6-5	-	TGTGCCAGCAGTTCCCCCAGGGAAGCTTTCTTT	CASSSPREAFF
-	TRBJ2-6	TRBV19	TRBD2	TGTGCCTCCCGGGGGGCTGGGGCCAACGTCCTGACTTTC	CASRGAGANVLTF
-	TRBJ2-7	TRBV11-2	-	TGTGCCAGCAGCTTAGTTTCTTACGAGCAGTACTTC	CASSLVSYEQYF
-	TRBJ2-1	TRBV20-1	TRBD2	TGCAGTGTCGGGAGGGCCCTAGGCAATGAGCAGTTCTTC	CSVGRALGNEQFF
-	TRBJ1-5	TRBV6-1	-	TGTGCCAGCCACTCTGGGAGTATCAGCAATCAGCCCCAGCATTTT	CASHSGSISNQPQHF